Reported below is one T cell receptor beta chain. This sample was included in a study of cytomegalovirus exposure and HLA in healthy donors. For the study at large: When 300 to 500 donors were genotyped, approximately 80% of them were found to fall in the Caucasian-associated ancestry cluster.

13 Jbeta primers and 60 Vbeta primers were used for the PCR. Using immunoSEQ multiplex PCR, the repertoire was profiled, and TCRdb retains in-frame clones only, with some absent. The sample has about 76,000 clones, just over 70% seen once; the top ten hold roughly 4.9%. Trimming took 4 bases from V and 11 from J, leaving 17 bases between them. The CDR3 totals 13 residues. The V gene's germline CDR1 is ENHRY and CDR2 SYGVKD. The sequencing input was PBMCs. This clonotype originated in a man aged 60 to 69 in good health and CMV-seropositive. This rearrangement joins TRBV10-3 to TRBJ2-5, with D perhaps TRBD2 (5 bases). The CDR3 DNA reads TGTGCCATCAGTGCCCTGGACGGAGGTGAGCAGTACTTC. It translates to CAISALDGGEQYF.